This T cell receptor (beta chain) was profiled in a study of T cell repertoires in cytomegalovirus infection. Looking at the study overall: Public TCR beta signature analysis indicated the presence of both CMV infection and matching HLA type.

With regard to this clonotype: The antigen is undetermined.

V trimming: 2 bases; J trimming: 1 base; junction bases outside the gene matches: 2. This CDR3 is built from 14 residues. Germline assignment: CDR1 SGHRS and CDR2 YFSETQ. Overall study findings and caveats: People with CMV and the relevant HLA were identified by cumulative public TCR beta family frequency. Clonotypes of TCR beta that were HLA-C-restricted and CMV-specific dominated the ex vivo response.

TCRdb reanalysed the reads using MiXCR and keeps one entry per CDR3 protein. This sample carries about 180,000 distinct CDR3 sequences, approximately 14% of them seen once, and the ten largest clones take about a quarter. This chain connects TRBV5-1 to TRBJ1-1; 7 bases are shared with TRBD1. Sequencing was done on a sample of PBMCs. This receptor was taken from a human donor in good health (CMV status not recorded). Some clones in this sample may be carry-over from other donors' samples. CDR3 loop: CASSFGTANTEAFF. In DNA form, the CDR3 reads TGCGCCAGCAGCTTCGGGACAGCGAACACTGAAGCTTTCTTT.